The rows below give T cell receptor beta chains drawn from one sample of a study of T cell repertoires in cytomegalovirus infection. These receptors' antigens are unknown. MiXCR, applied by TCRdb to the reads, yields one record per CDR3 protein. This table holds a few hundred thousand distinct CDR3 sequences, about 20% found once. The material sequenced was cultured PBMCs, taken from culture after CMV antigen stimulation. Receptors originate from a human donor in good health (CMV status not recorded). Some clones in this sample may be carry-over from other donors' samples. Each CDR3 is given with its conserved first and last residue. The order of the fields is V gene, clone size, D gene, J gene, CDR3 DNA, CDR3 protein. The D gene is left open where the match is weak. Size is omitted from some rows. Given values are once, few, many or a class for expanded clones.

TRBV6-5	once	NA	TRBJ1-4	TGTGCCAGCAGTTACGGAGGTTCGGCAGGCCTTAATGAAAAACTGTTTTTT	CASSYGGSAGLNEKLFF
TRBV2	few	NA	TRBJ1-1	TGTGCCAGCAGTGGGGACGGACCATTGATGAACACTGAAGCTTTCTTT	CASSGDGPLMNTEAFF
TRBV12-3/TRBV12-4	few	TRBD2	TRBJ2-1	TGTGCCAGCAGTGCCCCTTTTGGCGGGAGGGCCTCTAGCAATGAGCAGTTCTTC	CASSAPFGGRASSNEQFF
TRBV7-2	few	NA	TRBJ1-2	TGTGCCAGCAGCTCCCATAGCGTAGACTATGGCTACACCTTC	CASSSHSVDYGYTF
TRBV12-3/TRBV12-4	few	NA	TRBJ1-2	TGTGCCAGCAGTTTCCAGGCAGGCTATGGCTACACCTTC	CASSFQAGYGYTF
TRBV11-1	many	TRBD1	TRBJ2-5	TGTGCCAGCAGCTTAGCCGGGACAGGGAGGAGGACCCAGTACTTC	CASSLAGTGRRTQYF
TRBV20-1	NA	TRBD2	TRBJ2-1	TGCAGTGCCCCGCAGTGGGCGGGAGTAGATGAGCAGTTCTTC	CSAPQWAGVDEQFF
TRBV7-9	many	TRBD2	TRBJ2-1	TGTGCCAGCAGCTCACTACCGGGACTAGCGGGATCTGAGCAGTTCTTC	CASSSLPGLAGSEQFF
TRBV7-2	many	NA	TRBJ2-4	TGTGCCAGCAGCCCCCCCCGTCAGGCCATCCTAGCCAAAAACATTCAGTACTTC	CASSPPRQAILAKNIQYF
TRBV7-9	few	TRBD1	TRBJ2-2	TGTGCCAGCAGCTGGGGACAGGGGGCGACCGGGGAGCTGTTTTTT	CASSWGQGATGELFF
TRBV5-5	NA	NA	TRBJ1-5	TGTGCCAGCAGCCCGACAGGAGGAGGATCTAGCAATCAGCCCCAGCATTTT	CASSPTGGGSSNQPQHF
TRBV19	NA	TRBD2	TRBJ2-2	TGTGCCAGTAGTATTGAAGTGGCGGGAGGCCCCGGGGAGCTGTTTTTT	CASSIEVAGGPGELFF
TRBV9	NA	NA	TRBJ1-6	TGTGCCAGCAGCGCAGGTTTATTTAATTCACCCCTCCACTTT	CASSAGLFNSPLHF
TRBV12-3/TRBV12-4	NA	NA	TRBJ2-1	TGTGCCAGCAGGACGCTAGGGGCCGGTGAGCAGTTCTTC	CASRTLGAGEQFF
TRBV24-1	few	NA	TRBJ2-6	TGTGCCACCAGTGATCCAGGCATCTCTGGGGCCAACGTCCTGACTTTC	CATSDPGISGANVLTF
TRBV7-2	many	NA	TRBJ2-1	TGTGCCAGCAGCTCTGGGGGCGGGAGAGGGAGATCCTACAATGAGCAGTTCTTC	CASSSGGGRGRSYNEQFF
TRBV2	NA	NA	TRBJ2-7	TGTGCCAGCAGTGATCCAGGGGACCGCTACGAGCAGTACTTC	CASSDPGDRYEQYF
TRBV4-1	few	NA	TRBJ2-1	TGCGCCAGCAGCCAAGATAAGGTGGGCGGGATTGAGCAGTTCTTC	CASSQDKVGGIEQFF
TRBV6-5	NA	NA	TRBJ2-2	TGTGCCAGCAGTTACTCGACAGGCGGCACCGGGGAGCTGTTTTTT	CASSYSTGGTGELFF
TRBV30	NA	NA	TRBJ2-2	TGTGCCTGGATGGGGACTAACACCGGGGAGCTGTTTTTT	CAWMGTNTGELFF
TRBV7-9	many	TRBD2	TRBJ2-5	TGTGCCAGCAGTTTCGGACTAGCCCAAGAGACCCAGTACTTC	CASSFGLAQETQYF
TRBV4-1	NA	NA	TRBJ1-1	TGCGCCAGCAGCCCCCCCGAGCGTTGGGGAACTGAAGCTTTCTTT	CASSPPERWGTEAFF
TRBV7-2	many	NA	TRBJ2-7	TGTGCCAGCAGCTCGACAAGCGGACCTTACGAGCAGTACTTC	CASSSTSGPYEQYF
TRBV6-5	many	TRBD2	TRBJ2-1	TGTGCCAGCAGTTACGGGTTAGGCGGGAGGGCCTACAATGAGCAGTTCTTC	CASSYGLGGRAYNEQFF
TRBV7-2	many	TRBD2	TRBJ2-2	TGTGCCAGCAGTTCTAGCGGGGATACCGGGGAGCTGTTTTTT	CASSSSGDTGELFF
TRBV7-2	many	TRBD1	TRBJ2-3	TGTGCCAGCAGCTTTAGGACAGGGGAGGGGGATACGCAGTATTTT	CASSFRTGEGDTQYF
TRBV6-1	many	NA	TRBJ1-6	TGTGCCAGCAGTGAAACAGGGAATTCACCCCTCCACTTT	CASSETGNSPLHF
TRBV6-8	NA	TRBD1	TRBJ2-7	TGTGCCAGCAGGGTGGGGACAGTGACCTACGAGCAGTACTTC	CASRVGTVTYEQYF
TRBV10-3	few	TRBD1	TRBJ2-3	TGTGCCATCAGTGCTGTGACAGGGGGCTCAGTAGATACGCAGTATTTT	CAISAVTGGSVDTQYF
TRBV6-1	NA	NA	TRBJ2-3	TGTGCCAGCAGTTGGGGGAGGCAGGCAGATACGCAGTATTTT	CASSWGRQADTQYF
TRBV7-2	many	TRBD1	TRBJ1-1	TGTGCCAGCAGCCCTGGGGGACAGATCAACACTGAAGCTTTCTTT	CASSPGGQINTEAFF
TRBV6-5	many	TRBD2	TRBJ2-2	TGTGCCAGCAGTTTACTAGCGGTTCTAAACACCGGGGAGCTGTTTTTT	CASSLLAVLNTGELFF
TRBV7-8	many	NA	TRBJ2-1	TGTGCCAGCAGCTCGGCGTATTACAATGAGCAGTTCTTC	CASSSAYYNEQFF
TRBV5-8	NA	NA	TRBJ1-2	TGTGCCAGCAGTCCCCTCGAGGCGGGCTATAGCTACACCTTC	CASSPLEAGYSYTF
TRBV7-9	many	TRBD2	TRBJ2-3	TGTGCCAGCGGAGAACTAGCGGGAGGCACAGATACGCAGTATTTT	CASGELAGGTDTQYF
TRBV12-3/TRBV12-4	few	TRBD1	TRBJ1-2	TGTGCCAGCAGCGCGATCCGGGACAGAAGCGTCTATGGCTACACCTTC	CASSAIRDRSVYGYTF
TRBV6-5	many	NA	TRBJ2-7	TGTGCCAGCAGTTACTCGTTGGCCTACGAGCAGTACTTC	CASSYSLAYEQYF
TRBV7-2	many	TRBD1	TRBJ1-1	TGTGCCAGCAGTTTCGACAGGGGTACTGAAGCTTTCTTT	CASSFDRGTEAFF
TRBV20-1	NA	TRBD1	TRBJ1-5	TGCAGTGCTAGGGACAGGGGAGGTCAGCCCCAGCATTTT	CSARDRGGQPQHF
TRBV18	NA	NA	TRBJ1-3	TGTGCCAGCTCACCACCAGGGGCTGGAAACACCATATATTTT	CASSPPGAGNTIYF
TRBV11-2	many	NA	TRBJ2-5	TGTGCCAGCAGTCCAGTTGTGGGGCCAGAGACCCAGTACTTC	CASSPVVGPETQYF
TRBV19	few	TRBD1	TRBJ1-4	TGTGCCACGGACGGGACAGGGACTCCAAAACTGTTTTTT	CATDGTGTPKLFF
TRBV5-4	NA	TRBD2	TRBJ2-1	TGTGCCAGTACCCCGCGGGGGGGCAATGAGCAGTTCTTC	CASTPRGGNEQFF
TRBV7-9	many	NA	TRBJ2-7	TGTGCCAGCAGCTTAGGGGCAACGATGACCTACGAGCAGTACTTC	CASSLGATMTYEQYF
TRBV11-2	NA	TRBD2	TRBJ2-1	TGTGCCAGCAGCTTAAGGGGCGGGAGCGGGCGTGAGCAGTTCTTC	CASSLRGGSGREQFF